The rows below give T cell receptor beta chains drawn from one sample of a study of cytomegalovirus exposure and HLA in healthy donors. Clones were read by immunoSEQ multiplex PCR, and TCRdb kept only the in-frame ones, dropping some. The table has around 190,000 clones, around 77% seen once. The specimen sequenced was PBMCs. These TCRs come from a man aged 55 to 69 in good health and CMV-seronegative. Both conserved end residues are part of each CDR3. The order of the fields is J gene, V gene, CDR3 protein.

>TRBJ1-3|TRBV28
CASRTGQGSGNTIYF
>TRBJ2-7|TRBV12-5
CASGFRYEQYF
>TRBJ2-5|TRBV7-9
CASSLARGRLETQYF
>TRBJ1-2|TRBV16
CASSPYVGPSYGYTF
>TRBJ2-1|TRBV29-1
CSVPDWSNEQFF
>TRBJ2-2|TRBV28
CASRHPGSSTGELFF
>TRBJ1-2|TRBV5-1
CASSLQNYGYTF
>TRBJ1-4|TRBV28
CASRPGGTNEKLFF
>TRBJ1-2|TRBV5-6
CASSFRTGALYGYTF
>TRBJ1-1|TRBV30
CAWSVARNIEAFF
>TRBJ1-3|TRBV18
CASSDTFLQTSGNTIYF
>TRBJ1-1|TRBV5-6
CASSLWDRGAFF
>TRBJ2-1|TRBV29-1
CSAEEFYNEQFF
>TRBJ1-1|TRBV9
CASSVSTGQGGTEAFF
>TRBJ2-7|TRBV18
CASSPLAGEIYEQYF
>TRBJ2-5|TRBV7-2
CASSLAPGKETQYF
>TRBJ2-3|TRBV7-6
CASSLAAGGGTDTQYF
>TRBJ2-1|TRBV13
CASSPIQTSSYNEQFF
>TRBJ2-3|TRBV7-2
CASSLDPNRGGSTDTQYF
>TRBJ2-5|TRBV19
CASSILGAGGRETQYF
>TRBJ2-2|TRBV5-1
CASSLGGENTGELFF
>TRBJ2-2|TRBV6-1
CASSAGTSAGELFF
>TRBJ1-6|TRBV7-9
CASSLGAQPDSPLHF
>TRBJ2-5|TRBV18
CASSPILDSKETQYF
>TRBJ2-7|TRBV5-4
CASSQARGPYEQYF
>TRBJ1-2|TRBV9
CASSVTISGLGYTF
>TRBJ2-5|TRBV19
CASSIVFSTRGGGQETQYF
>TRBJ2-1|TRBV7-6
CASSPVGVSYNEQFF
>TRBJ2-1|TRBV7-9
CASSGGGHEQFF
>TRBJ1-2|TRBV29-1
CSVDPGQRQGYTF